This entry is about one T cell receptor (beta chain). This clonotype was recorded at least ten times. What antigen it recognizes has not been identified. Base qualities are not recorded, but no much larger clone differs from it by a single base. The library relied on RT-PCR. Data came from an Illumina HiSeq 2500. TCRdb handled the public reads itself, with Q25 trimming in fastp and clone calling in MiXCR, and kept productive beta chains. Here each entry gathers all rows of one CDR3 protein and keeps the most common genes and DNA. For this sample there are hundreds of thousands of distinct CDR3 sequences; approximately 12% appear just once. The ten biggest clones cover roughly 10% of the sample. The data derive from a study of response to subunit inactivated influenza vaccine (dated by TCRdb to 2016 to 2018). General notes on the study: Deep quantitative T cell receptor repertoire profiling was used in the study to track responses to a trivalent subunit inactivated influenza vaccine.

The paper's findings and limits, for the study overall: It was suggested by the authors that each seasonal influenza vaccination may recruit only a limited number of new T cells.

V is pared back by 3 bases and J by 5 bases, with 8 bases lying between the germline termini. Via the germline V gene, CDR1 is ENHRY and CDR2 SYGVKD. CDR3 length: 13 amino acids, cysteine to phenylalanine. This entry keeps only the CDR3 DNA: 39 bases, framed from base 1. The source of this sequence is a man in his fifties who received an inactivated influenza vaccine. Donor details come from another sample of the same person, matched by shared clones. The chain was built from TRBV10-3 and TRBJ2-1, with an unclear D gene assignment. The input for sequencing was PBMCs from blood, taken on the day of vaccination. For the CDR3, the sequence is CAISDSQDNEQFF. Here is the DNA: TGTGCCATCAGTGATTCCCAAGACAATGAGCAGTTCTTC.